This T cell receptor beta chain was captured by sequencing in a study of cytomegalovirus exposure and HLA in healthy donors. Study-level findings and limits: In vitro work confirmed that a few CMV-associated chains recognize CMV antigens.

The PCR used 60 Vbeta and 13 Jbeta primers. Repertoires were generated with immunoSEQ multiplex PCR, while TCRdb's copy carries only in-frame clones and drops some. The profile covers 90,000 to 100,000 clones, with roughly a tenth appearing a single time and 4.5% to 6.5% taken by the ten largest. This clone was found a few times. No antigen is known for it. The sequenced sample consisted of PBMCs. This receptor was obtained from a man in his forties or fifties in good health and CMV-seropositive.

The chain's CDR3 is CATSRRLDSSNQPQHF. For the CDR3, the DNA is TGTGCCACCAGCAGACGGTTAGACTCTTCCAATCAGCCCCAGCATTTT. The V gene is TRBV15, the J gene TRBJ1-5; the D is unclear. Deletions cut 2 bases from V and 3 bases from J, with 14 bases between. Germline lookup yields CDR1 LNHNV and CDR2 YYDKDF (reference sequence). This CDR3 contains 16 residues.